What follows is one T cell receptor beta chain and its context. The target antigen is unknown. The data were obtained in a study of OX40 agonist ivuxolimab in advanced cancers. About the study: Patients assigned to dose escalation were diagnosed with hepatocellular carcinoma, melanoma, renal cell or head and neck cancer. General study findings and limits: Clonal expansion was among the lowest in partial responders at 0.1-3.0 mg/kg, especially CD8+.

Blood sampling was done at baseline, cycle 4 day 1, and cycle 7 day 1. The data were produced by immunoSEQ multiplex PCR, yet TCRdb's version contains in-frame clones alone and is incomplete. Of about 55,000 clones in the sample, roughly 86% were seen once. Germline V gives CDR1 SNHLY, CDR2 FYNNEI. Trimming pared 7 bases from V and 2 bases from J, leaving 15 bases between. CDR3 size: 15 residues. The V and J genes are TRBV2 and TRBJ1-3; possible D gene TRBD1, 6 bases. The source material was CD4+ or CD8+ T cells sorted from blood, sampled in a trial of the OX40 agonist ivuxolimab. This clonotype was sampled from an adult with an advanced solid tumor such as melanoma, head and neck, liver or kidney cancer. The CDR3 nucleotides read TGTGCCAGCAAACAGGGCCTCCTCACTGGAAACACCATATATTTT. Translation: CASKQGLLTGNTIYF.